Listed below are T cell receptor beta chains from one sample, sequenced in a study of T-cell reconstitution after alpha-beta-depleted transplantation in children. Each CDR3 protein is one row after TCRdb ran MiXCR on the PCR reads. The sample lists 600,000 to 700,000 distinct CDR3 sequences, roughly 17% seen once, with approximately 1% in the top ten. The sequencing here drew on PBMCs from the stem cell graft donor, taken from the stem cell graft. The receptors were gathered from a human donor who donated a stem cell graft to a child with acute myeloid leukemia. Each CDR3 is given with its conserved first and last residue. Each record gives: V gene, J gene, D gene, clone size, CDR3 DNA, CDR3 protein. A D gene is named only where the DNA matches it firmly. Where a row states a size, it is once, few, many or the class of an expanded clone; other rows omit it.

V: TRBV20-1; J: TRBJ2-4; D: TRBD1; size: once; DNA: TGCAGTGCTTATCCCGGGACAGGGAAAAACATTCAGTACTTC; CDR3: CSAYPGTGKNIQYF
V: TRBV4-3; J: TRBJ2-7; D: NA; size: NA; DNA: TGCGCCAGCAGCCAAGAACGGGGGAAGGACGAGCAGTACTTC; CDR3: CASSQERGKDEQYF
V: TRBV29-1; J: TRBJ2-3; D: TRBD1; size: many; DNA: TGCAGCGGCAGGGGGCCCACAGATACGCAGTATTTT; CDR3: CSGRGPTDTQYF
V: TRBV24-1; J: TRBJ2-5; D: NA; size: NA; DNA: TGTGCCACCAGTGCACTAGTAGGGACCCAGTACTTC; CDR3: CATSALVGTQYF
V: TRBV4-3; J: TRBJ1-2; D: TRBD1; size: NA; DNA: TGCGCCAGCAGCCAAGGGGACAGGGAACATGGCTACACCTTC; CDR3: CASSQGDREHGYTF
V: TRBV12-3/TRBV12-4; J: TRBJ2-7; D: NA; size: many; DNA: TGTGCCAGCAGCATTAATGGGCAGGTGTCCTACGAGCAGTACTTC; CDR3: CASSINGQVSYEQYF
V: TRBV4-1; J: TRBJ1-1; D: NA; size: many; DNA: TGCGCCAGCAGCCAAGCGCGGACGGTGAACACTGAAGCTTTCTTT; CDR3: CASSQARTVNTEAFF
V: TRBV6-1; J: TRBJ1-6; D: TRBD1; size: few; DNA: TGTGCCAGCAGTAGGACAGGGACGTATTCACCCCTCCACTTT; CDR3: CASSRTGTYSPLHF
V: TRBV7-2; J: TRBJ2-5; D: TRBD2; size: many; DNA: TGTGCCAGCAGTTTAGCGGGGGGTTACCAAGAGACCCAGTACTTC; CDR3: CASSLAGGYQETQYF
V: TRBV6-1; J: TRBJ2-5; D: TRBD1; size: NA; DNA: TGTGCCAGCAGTGAAAGGGAGGGACAGGGTTCGGACTTC; CDR3: CASSEREGQGSDF
V: TRBV20-1; J: TRBJ1-1; D: NA; size: NA; DNA: TGCAGTGCTAGAGATGGGGTCCAGAACACTGAAGCTTTCTTT; CDR3: CSARDGVQNTEAFF
V: TRBV12-3/TRBV12-4; J: TRBJ2-1; D: NA; size: many; DNA: TGTGCCAGCAGCCCGGGACAACTAGGGAATGAGCAGTTCTTC; CDR3: CASSPGQLGNEQFF
V: TRBV10-2; J: TRBJ2-1; D: NA; size: NA; DNA: TGCGCCAGCGATCGAGGGGGGGGCCCGTACAATGAGCAGTCCTTC; CDR3: CASDRGGGPYNEQSF
V: TRBV30; J: TRBJ1-2; D: NA; size: few; DNA: TGTGCCTGGAGTCAGGACGAACGGGATCCTAACTATGGCTACACCTTC; CDR3: CAWSQDERDPNYGYTF
V: TRBV7-9; J: TRBJ2-1; D: NA; size: once; DNA: TGTGCCAGCAGCTTAGGTGGGTCTGGGCAGTTCTTC; CDR3: CASSLGGSGQFF
V: TRBV5-1; J: TRBJ2-4; D: NA; size: many; DNA: TGCGCCAGCAGCTTGAATGAGGGAGTAGCCAAAAACATTCAGTACTTC; CDR3: CASSLNEGVAKNIQYF
V: TRBV13; J: TRBJ1-6; D: NA; size: few; DNA: TGTGCCAGCAGCTTAGCAGGACGTCTTAATTCACCCCTCCACTTT; CDR3: CASSLAGRLNSPLHF
V: TRBV6-2/TRBV6-3; J: TRBJ1-5; D: NA; size: NA; DNA: TGTGCCAGCAGTTACGTGACCGGTCAGCCCCAGCATTTT; CDR3: CASSYVTGQPQHF
V: TRBV20-1; J: TRBJ2-2; D: NA; size: many; DNA: TGCAGTGCTAGAGATGTGGACTTGTGGGGGGCAGGCACCGGGGAGCTGTTTTTT; CDR3: CSARDVDLWGAGTGELFF
V: TRBV24-1; J: TRBJ2-3; D: TRBD1; size: NA; DNA: TGTGCCACCAGTGATGATACAGGGGGCGATTTGGATACGCAGTATTTT; CDR3: CATSDDTGGDLDTQYF
V: TRBV21-1; J: TRBJ2-1; D: NA; size: many; DNA: TGTGCCAGCACCCCGAGTATCAATGAGCAGTTCTTC; CDR3: CASTPSINEQFF
V: TRBV15; J: TRBJ1-3; D: NA; size: NA; DNA: TGTGCCACCAGCAGAGTGAGGCAGGCGGGAGGAAACACCATATATTTT; CDR3: CATSRVRQAGGNTIYF
V: TRBV28; J: TRBJ2-1; D: TRBD2; size: many; DNA: TGTGCCAGCAGACTCGAGCGGGGGGGGTCAAATGAGCAGTTCTTC; CDR3: CASRLERGGSNEQFF
V: TRBV7-2; J: TRBJ2-1; D: TRBD2; size: NA; DNA: TGTGCCAGCAGCTCCGAACTAGCGGGGGGCGACAATGAGCAGTTCTTC; CDR3: CASSSELAGGDNEQFF
V: TRBV5-1; J: TRBJ1-1; D: NA; size: few; DNA: TGCGCCAGCAGCTCTCAGGGTCAGGCTTTCTTT; CDR3: CASSSQGQAFF
V: TRBV18; J: TRBJ2-4; D: NA; size: NA; DNA: TGTGCCAGCTCACCCGGATTCAGGGGAATAGAGAACATTCAGTACTTC; CDR3: CASSPGFRGIENIQYF
V: TRBV7-8; J: TRBJ2-7; D: NA; size: many; DNA: TGTGCCAGCAGCTTAGTGAGGACAGACTACGAGCAGTACTTC; CDR3: CASSLVRTDYEQYF
V: TRBV20-1; J: TRBJ2-1; D: TRBD2; size: few; DNA: TGCAGTGCTTTACTAGCGGGGGAACTTTACAATGAGCAGTTCTTC; CDR3: CSALLAGELYNEQFF
V: TRBV2; J: TRBJ1-5; D: TRBD1; size: NA; DNA: TGTGCCAGCCGTCCTAACGTAGGACAGGGGGCTCAGCCCCAGCATTTT; CDR3: CASRPNVGQGAQPQHF
V: TRBV6-5; J: TRBJ2-5; D: TRBD1; size: NA; DNA: TGTGCCAGCAGTTCAGCCCGGACAGGGAATCAAGAGACCCAGTACTTC; CDR3: CASSSARTGNQETQYF
V: TRBV12-3/TRBV12-4; J: TRBJ1-2; D: TRBD1; size: few; DNA: TGTGCCGCCACGGCAGGGGGAGTGGATGGCTACACCTTC; CDR3: CAATAGGVDGYTF
V: TRBV12-3/TRBV12-4; J: TRBJ2-7; D: TRBD1; size: many; DNA: TGTGCCAGCAGTTTAGGTATAGACAGGGACTACGAGCAGTACTTC; CDR3: CASSLGIDRDYEQYF
V: TRBV9; J: TRBJ1-2; D: TRBD1; size: many; DNA: TGTGCCAGCAGCGTCGGGACAGCACGAGGCTACACCTTC; CDR3: CASSVGTARGYTF
V: TRBV29-1; J: TRBJ2-7; D: NA; size: once; DNA: TGTGTCATCACGCCATACGGGGTAGGTGACGAGCAGTACTTC; CDR3: CVITPYGVGDEQYF
V: TRBV12-3/TRBV12-4; J: TRBJ2-7; D: NA; size: NA; DNA: TGTACCAGCAGCCCTAGACGGGAGTCCTACGAGCAGTACTTC; CDR3: CTSSPRRESYEQYF
V: TRBV5-1; J: TRBJ2-3; D: TRBD2; size: NA; DNA: TGCGCCAGCTGCCGGGGGGGCACAGATACGCAGTATTTT; CDR3: CASCRGGTDTQYF
V: TRBV5-1; J: TRBJ1-4; D: NA; size: few; DNA: TGTGCCAGCAGTTTGGGGCTGGGCGAAAAACTGTTTTTT; CDR3: CASSLGLGEKLFF
V: TRBV5-1; J: TRBJ1-1; D: TRBD1; size: few; DNA: TGCGCCAGCAGCTTGGGAACAGGGGGGCAGATTGAAGCTTTCTTT; CDR3: CASSLGTGGQIEAFF